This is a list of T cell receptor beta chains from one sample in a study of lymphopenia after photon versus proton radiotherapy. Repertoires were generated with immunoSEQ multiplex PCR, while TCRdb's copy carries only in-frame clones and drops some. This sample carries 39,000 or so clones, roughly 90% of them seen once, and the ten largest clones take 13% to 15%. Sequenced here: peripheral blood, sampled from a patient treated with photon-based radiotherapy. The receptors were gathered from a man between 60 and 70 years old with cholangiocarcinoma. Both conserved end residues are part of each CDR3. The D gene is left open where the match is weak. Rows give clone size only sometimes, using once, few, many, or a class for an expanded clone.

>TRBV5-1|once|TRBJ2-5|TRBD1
TGCGCCAGCAGCTTTACAGGGGGCCAAGAGACCCAGTACTTC
CASSFTGGQETQYF
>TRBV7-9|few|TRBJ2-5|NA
TGTGCCAGCAGCTTAGAACAGGGCTTGAGGACCCAGTACTTC
CASSLEQGLRTQYF
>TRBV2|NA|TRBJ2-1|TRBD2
TGTGCCACCCCTCCCGGGCTAGCGGTAAATGAGCAGTTCTTC
CATPPGLAVNEQFF
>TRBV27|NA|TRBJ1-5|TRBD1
TGTGCCAGCAGTCCTACCTACAGGGGAGGACAGCCCCAGCATTTT
CASSPTYRGGQPQHF
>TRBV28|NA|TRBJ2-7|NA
TGTGCCAGCAGTTTATTAGGGACAAGATACGAGCAGTACTTC
CASSLLGTRYEQYF
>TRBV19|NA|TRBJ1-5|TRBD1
TGTGCCAGTAGTATGGACAGGGGGGTCAATCAGCCCCAGCATTTT
CASSMDRGVNQPQHF
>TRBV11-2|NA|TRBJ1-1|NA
TGTGCCAGCAGCACCCGACCGAACACTGAAGCTTTCTTT
CASSTRPNTEAFF
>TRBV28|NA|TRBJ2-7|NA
TGTGCCAGCAGTTTAGGAGGCCACAACGAGCAGTACTTC
CASSLGGHNEQYF
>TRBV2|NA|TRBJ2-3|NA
TGTGCCAGCAGTGTAGTCAGGGCGAAAGATACGCAGTATTTT
CASSVVRAKDTQYF
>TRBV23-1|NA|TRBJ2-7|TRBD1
TGCGCCAGCAGTCACCCCTCTGGGACAGGGGGGTACGAGCAGTACTTC
CASSHPSGTGGYEQYF
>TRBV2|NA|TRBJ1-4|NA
TGTGCCAGCAGTGTGGCCTACCGGGGTGAAAAACTGTTTTTT
CASSVAYRGEKLFF
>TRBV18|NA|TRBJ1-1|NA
TGTGCCAGCTCACCAGGGAACACTGAAGCTTTCTTT
CASSPGNTEAFF
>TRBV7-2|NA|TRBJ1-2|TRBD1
TGTGCCAGCAGCTTGTCCGGGACAGCGCCCTATGGCTACACCTTC
CASSLSGTAPYGYTF
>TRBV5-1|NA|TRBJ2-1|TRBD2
TGCGCCAGCAGCTTGGGGTCTAGCGGGAGTGGTAATGAGCAGTTCTTC
CASSLGSSGSGNEQFF
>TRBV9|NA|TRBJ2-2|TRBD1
TGTGCCAGCAGCGTAACCACAGGGGGCGCGACCGGGGAGCTGTTTTTT
CASSVTTGGATGELFF
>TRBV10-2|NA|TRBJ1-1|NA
TGCGCCAGCAGTGAGTCGAGAGAGGGAGTAGCTTTCTTT
CASSESREGVAFF
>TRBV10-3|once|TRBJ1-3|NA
TGTGCCATCACTCCCGATCGGATCTCTGGAAACACCATATATTTT
CAITPDRISGNTIYF
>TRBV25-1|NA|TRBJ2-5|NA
TGTGCCAGCAGTGACAGGTGGCCTTATGAGACCCAGTACTTC
CASSDRWPYETQYF
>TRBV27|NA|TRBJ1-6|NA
TGTGCCAGCAGTTTAGGTACAGGGAATTCACCCCTCCACTTT
CASSLGTGNSPLHF
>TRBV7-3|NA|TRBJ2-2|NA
TGTGCCAGCAGCTTAACAGGGGGAGAGACCGGGGAGCTGTTTTTT
CASSLTGGETGELFF
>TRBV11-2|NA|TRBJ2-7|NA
TGTGCCAGCAGCTTAGATCGGGCCGGGCCCGAGCAGTACTTC
CASSLDRAGPEQYF
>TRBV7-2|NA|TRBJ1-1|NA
TGTGCCAGCAGCTTAGGGGCGGGTTGGAACACTGAAGCTTTCTTT
CASSLGAGWNTEAFF
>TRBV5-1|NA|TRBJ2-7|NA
TGCGCCAGCAGCCCCTCACAGGGAAACTCCTACGAGCAGTACTTC
CASSPSQGNSYEQYF
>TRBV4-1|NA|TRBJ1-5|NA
TGCGCCAGCAGCCAAGATCCAGGGGTGCAGCCCCAGCATTTT
CASSQDPGVQPQHF
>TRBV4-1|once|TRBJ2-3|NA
TGCGCCAGCAGCCAAGGTACGACGGATACGCAGTATTTT
CASSQGTTDTQYF
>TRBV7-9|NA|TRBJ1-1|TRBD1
TGTGCCAGCAGCCCCTCCGAGACAGGGCTGAACACTGAAGCTTTCTTT
CASSPSETGLNTEAFF
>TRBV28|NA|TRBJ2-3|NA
TGTGCCAGCAGTTTCCTCCGCGGGCGCACAGATACGCAGTATTTT
CASSFLRGRTDTQYF
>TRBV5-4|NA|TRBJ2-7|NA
TGTGCCAGCAGCTTGGAGGTGGGCGAGCAGTACTTC
CASSLEVGEQYF
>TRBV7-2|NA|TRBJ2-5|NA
TGTGCCAGCAGCTTAGATGGCGAGACCCAGTACTTC
CASSLDGETQYF
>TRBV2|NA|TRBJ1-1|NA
TGTGCCAGCAGTGCGGGACCTGACAAGAACACTGAAGCTTTCTTT
CASSAGPDKNTEAFF
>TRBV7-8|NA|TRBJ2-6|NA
TGTGCCAGCAGCTTACCGAAGACCGACTCTGGGGCCAACGTCCTGACTTTC
CASSLPKTDSGANVLTF
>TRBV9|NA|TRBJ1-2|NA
TGTGCCAGCAGCGTAGACGGCAGTGAGGGGCTTAACTATGGCTACACCTTC
CASSVDGSEGLNYGYTF
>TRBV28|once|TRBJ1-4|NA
TGTGCCAGCAGTCCGAGAATCAGGGACCGACCTGAAAAACTGTTTTTT
CASSPRIRDRPEKLFF
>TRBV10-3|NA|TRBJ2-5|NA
TGTGCCATCACCCCTGGCAGGCAAGAGACCCAGTACTTC
CAITPGRQETQYF
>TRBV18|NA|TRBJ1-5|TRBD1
TGTGCCAGCTCACCGGGACAGGGAAGCAATCAGCCCCAGCATTTT
CASSPGQGSNQPQHF
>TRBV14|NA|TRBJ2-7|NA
TGTGCCAGCAGCCAAGGCTCGTTTAGGGGGCAGTACTTC
CASSQGSFRGQYF
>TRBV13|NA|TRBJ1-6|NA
TGTGCCAGCAGCTCCCCGGAGGGGAATTCGCTTTTCTCACCCCTCCACTTT
CASSSPEGNSLFSPLHF
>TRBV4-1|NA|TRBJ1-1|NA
TGCGCCAGCAGCCAAGATTCCCCGGCCGGAATTAACACTGAAGCTTTCTTT
CASSQDSPAGINTEAFF
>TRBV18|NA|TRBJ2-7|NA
TGTGCCAGCTCACCTACAGGGAACGAGCAGTACTTC
CASSPTGNEQYF
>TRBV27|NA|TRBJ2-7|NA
TGTGCCAGCAGTTTACCTTCCCGCGAGCAGTACTTC
CASSLPSREQYF
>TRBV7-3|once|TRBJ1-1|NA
TGTGCCAGCAGCTTACGAGGGGGAGGCACTGAAGCTTTCTTT
CASSLRGGGTEAFF
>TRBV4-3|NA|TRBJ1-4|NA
TGCGCCAGCAGCCAATCTGGGGTGGGCGAAAAACTGTTTTTT
CASSQSGVGEKLFF
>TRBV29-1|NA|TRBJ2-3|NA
TGCAGCGTTGAAGAGGTTAGATCAGATACGCAGTATTTT
CSVEEVRSDTQYF
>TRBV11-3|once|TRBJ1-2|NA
TGTGCCAGCAGCTCCCCAGCTATAACGGGAGCTAGCTATGGCTACACCTTC
CASSSPAITGASYGYTF
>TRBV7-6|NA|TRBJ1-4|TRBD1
TGTGCCAGCAGCGGGATTCCGGGACAGTCTAATGAAAAACTGTTTTTT
CASSGIPGQSNEKLFF
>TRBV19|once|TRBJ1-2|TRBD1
TGTGCCAGTAGTGGGGGACAGGACTATGGCTACACCTTC
CASSGGQDYGYTF
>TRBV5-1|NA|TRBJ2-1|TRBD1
TGCGCCAGCAGCGGGTCCCTTCGGACAGGGGTTGGTGAGCAGTTCTTC
CASSGSLRTGVGEQFF
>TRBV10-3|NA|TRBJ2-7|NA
TGTGCCATCAAGGAGGACAGAGACGAGCAGTACTTC
CAIKEDRDEQYF
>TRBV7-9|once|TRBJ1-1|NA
TGTGCCAGCAGCCCACAAGGCTCTAACACTGAAGCTTTCTTT
CASSPQGSNTEAFF
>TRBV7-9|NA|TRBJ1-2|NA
TGTGCCAGCACCCTATGGGCGGCTGCGGACGACTATGGCTACACCTTC
CASTLWAAADDYGYTF
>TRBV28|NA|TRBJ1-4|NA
TGTGCCAGCAGTTTATGGGGAGGCCAAGAAAAACTGTTTTTT
CASSLWGGQEKLFF
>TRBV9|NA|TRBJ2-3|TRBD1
TGTGCCAGCAGCGTATCACAGGGGGTGACAGATACGCAGTATTTT
CASSVSQGVTDTQYF